This T cell receptor (beta chain) comes out of a study of OX40 agonist ivuxolimab in advanced cancers. The CDR3 has 14 amino acids. Trimming pared 3 bases from V and 3 bases from J, leaving 11 bases between. Germline-derived CDR1 and CDR2 are SEHNR and FQNEAQ (reference sequence). A remark on this clone: The antigen remains unidentified.

Study-level points and caveats: Doses of 0.1 to 3.0 mg/kg were accompanied by clonal expansion of CD4+ and CD8+ blood T cells by week 6. Researchers report that CD8+ T cells had, on average, more expanded clones than CD4+.

Data came from immunoSEQ multiplex PCR; TCRdb stores just in-frame clones and leaves some out. The sample holds 53,000 or so clones; almost 85% are singletons and the top ten take 4.6%. V gene TRBV7-9 combines with J gene TRBJ1-2; perhaps TRBD1 as D (5 bases). This receptor was obtained from an adult with an advanced solid tumor such as melanoma, head and neck, liver or kidney cancer. The sample consisted of CD4+ or CD8+ T cells sorted from blood, taken in a trial of the OX40 agonist ivuxolimab. This CDR3 is CASSFTQGDYGYTF. CDR3 bases: TGTGCCAGCAGCTTCACGCAGGGTGACTATGGCTACACCTTC.